Below, one T cell receptor (beta chain) is given with its context. Antigen specificity is unknown. These data originate in a study of OX40 agonist ivuxolimab in advanced cancers. Across the study: Ivuxolimab, an agonistic anti-OX40 (CD134) antibody, was given to patients. Partial responses occurred in Three dose-escalation patients, one with hepatocellular carcinoma and two with cutaneous melanoma. Study-level results: CD4+ and CD8+ T cells in blood underwent clonal expansion by week 6 at 0.1 to 3.0 mg/kg.

V lost 7 bases and J 0 bases, leaving 12 bases between the germline ends. The V gene's germline CDR1 is LNHDA and CDR2 SQIVND (reference sequence). The CDR3 has 15 amino acids. Here immunoSEQ multiplex PCR was the method, and the copy in TCRdb shows in-frame clones only, minus some. The table records tens of thousands of clones, over 90% of them present only once. The gene calls are TRBV19 and TRBJ2-2; D possibly uses TRBD1 or TRBD2 (5 bases each). Sequencing was performed on CD4+ or CD8+ T cells sorted from blood, taken in a trial of the OX40 agonist ivuxolimab. This TCR was sampled from an adult with an advanced solid tumor such as melanoma, head and neck, liver or kidney cancer. This chain's CDR3 is CASNVGASNTGELFF. For the CDR3, the DNA is TGTGCCAGTAACGTCGGGGCATCGAACACCGGGGAGCTGTTTTTT.